Following are 23 T cell receptor beta chains from one sample sequenced in a study of shared clonotypes between healthy human individuals. The repertoire was sequenced with immunoSEQ multiplex PCR; TCRdb's copy has only in-frame clones and lacks some. The sample contains 600,000 to 750,000 clones, less than 80% of which appear only once. Material for sequencing was memory CD4+ T cells sorted from blood. Stated subset: CD45RA-negative fraction. Receptors were obtained from a woman in her 30s in good health.

The chain links TRBV7-9 to TRBJ1-3; 7 bases are a match to TRBD1. The CDR3 is 16 residues long. Germline V gives CDR1 SEHNR, CDR2 FQNEAQ (reference sequence). The ends lost 5 bases at V and 1 base at J; junction bases unmatched: 8. This CDR3 reads CASSLPTGRSGNTIYF. The CDR3 DNA is TGTGCCAGCAGCCTGCCGACAGGGCGGTCTGGAAACACCATATATTTT.

This chain links TRBV18 with TRBJ1-1; a weak D match, TRBD1 (5 bases). Looked up from germline, CDR1 is KGHSH and CDR2 is LQKENI. V was clipped by 2 bases and J by 6 bases, with 10 bases between them. This CDR3 is built from 13 residues. CDR3 coding DNA: TGTGCCAGCTCACCAGAGGGAGGGGCTGAAGCTTTCTTT. This sequence encodes CASSPEGGAEAFF.

Comments on this clone: In the same sample, other DNA sequences code for this CDR3. This rearrangement joins TRBV28 to TRBJ1-1; D is ambiguous. The CDR3 spans 13 residues. CDR1 and CDR2 from the germline V gene are MDHEN and SYDVKM. Trimming cost V 5 bases and J 0 bases, with 7 bases left between them. The CDR3 sequence: CASSLQMNTEAFF. The CDR3 bases are TGTGCCAGCAGTCTACAAATGAACACTGAAGCTTTCTTT.

This clone occurred once. This chain connects TRBV28 to TRBJ2-7; 8 nucleotides line up with TRBD1. The CDR3 runs to 18 residues. V was clipped by 4 bases and J by 3 bases; unmatched bases: 17. Germline V CDR1 and CDR2: MDHEN, SYDVKM. The CDR3 bases are TGTGCCAGCAGTTCCATAACCGGGACAGGATCTATCTTCTACGAGCAGTACTTC. It codes for CASSSITGTGSIFYEQYF.

This clone has just one count. The rearrangement joins TRBV18 to TRBJ1-5; 10 positions agree with TRBD1. The trim removed 6 bases at V and 5 bases at J, leaving 13 bases unmatched. Germline lookup yields CDR1 KGHSH and CDR2 LQKENI. This CDR3 contains 17 residues. As DNA, the CDR3 is TGTGCCAGCTCCTCGTTGGGGGACAGGGGCGGTGATCAGCCCCAGCATTTT. Protein: CASSSLGDRGGDQPQHF.

The chain combines TRBV10-3 with TRBJ2-5; possible D gene TRBD2, 6 bases. The CDR3 is made up of 14 amino acids. Looked up from germline, CDR1 is ENHRY and CDR2 is SYGVKD. V was cut by 0 bases and J by 7 bases, with 12 bases left in between. This CDR3 reads CAISESGSGGTQYF. The DNA for the CDR3 is TGTGCCATCAGTGAGTCGGGGTCCGGGGGGACCCAGTACTTC.

This clone was counted a few times. At the DNA level, this CDR3 is encoded by other sequences in the same sample as well. The J gene is TRBJ1-5, the V gene TRBV19, with 9 bases lining up with TRBD1. The germline V gene has CDR1 LNHDA and CDR2 SQIVND (reference sequence). The CDR3 is 14 residues long. The V segment lost 4 bases and the J segment 4 bases; nucleotides outside the gene matches: 2. The CDR3 spells CASSRGQGNQPQHF. CDR3 sequence (DNA): TGTGCCAGTAGTAGGGGACAGGGTAATCAGCCCCAGCATTTT.

Notes on this clone: Other nucleotide sequences from this sample produce the same CDR3. The CDR3 DNA reads TGTGCCAGCAGTTCCCTAGCAGATACGCAGTATTTT. Translating it yields CASSSLADTQYF. The chain employs TRBV6-5 and TRBJ2-3; D is ambiguous. The germline CDR1 and CDR2 sequences are MNHEY and SVGAGI. Trimming shortened V by 4 bases and J by 4 bases, and 6 bases separated the two germline ends. The CDR3 has 12 residues.

V usage is TRBV28 and J usage is TRBJ2-5; D is perhaps TRBD1 (7 bases). The DNA end is more similar to TRBJ2-7, so the J call may be wrong. Germline CDR1 and CDR2: MDHEN and SYDVKM. The CDR3 is made up of 14 amino acids. CDR3 nucleotides: TGTGCCTGCGGGACAGTCGATAGAGACTACGAGCAGTACTTC. The encoded protein is CACGTVDRDYEQYF.

This chain uses TRBV21-1 with TRBJ2-2; the D segment call TRBD1 is taken from the table without a DNA check. TRBV21-1 is given as a pseudogene. This CDR3 is built from 15 residues. The chain's CDR3 is CASSKARDRAGELFF. CDR3 nucleotide sequence: TGTGCCAGCAGCAAAGCCCGGGACAGGGCCGGGGAGCTGTTTTTT.

As for this clone: The same CDR3 arises from other DNA sequences in this sample as well. DNA of the CDR3: TGCGCCAGCAGATCACAGGGGGACACTGAAGCTTTCTTT. Translated, it gives CASRSQGDTEAFF. The chain is built from TRBV5-1 and TRBJ1-1; 8 bases map to TRBD1. Per the germline V gene, CDR1 is SGHRS and CDR2 is YFSETQ. V lost 5 bases and J lost 3; bases outside the gene matches: 3. The CDR3 contains 13 residues. Complete variable domain (other parts from reference TRBV5-1 and TRBJ1-1): KAGVTQTPRYLIKTRGQQVTLSCSPISGHRSVSWYQQTPGQGLQFLFEYFSETQRNKGNFPGRFSGRQFSNSRSEMNVSTLELGDSALYLCASRSQGDTEAFFGQGTRLTVV.

The chain employs TRBV25-1 and TRBJ2-3; D remains ambiguous. This CDR3 spans 10 amino acids. Trimming took off 6 bases at V and 5 bases at J, with 3 bases between the two ends. Germline V gene sequence: CDR1 MGHDK, CDR2 SYGVNS. CDR3 region: CASRRDTQYF. DNA of the CDR3: TGTGCCAGCAGAAGAGATACGCAGTATTTT.

To note about this clone: The sample contains more than one DNA sequence encoding this CDR3. The chain joins TRBV28 to TRBJ2-7; no reliable D call. The V gene's germline CDR1 is MDHEN and CDR2 SYDVKM. V was cut by 6 bases and J by 3 bases, with 6 bases left in between. This CDR3 has 11 amino acids. The CDR3 nucleotides are TGTGCCAGCAGGTTACTCTACGAGCAGTACTTC. Translation: CASRLLYEQYF.

This chain links TRBV5-6 with TRBJ1-1; D remains ambiguous. CDR1 and CDR2 from the germline V gene are SGHDT and YYEEEE. The germline V and J ends were trimmed by 3 bases and 2 bases, with 8 bases remaining between them. The CDR3 is 13 amino acids. The CDR3 spells CASSSRVNTEAFF. The CDR3 nucleotides read TGTGCCAGCAGCTCCAGAGTAAACACTGAAGCTTTCTTT.

The rearrangement uses TRBV27 and TRBJ2-7; 7 bases are shared with TRBD1. The V gene's germline CDR1 is MNHEY and CDR2 SMNVEV (reference sequence). The length of the CDR3 is 18 residues. After removal of 5 bases from V and 4 bases from J, the junction contained 20 bases not matched to a gene. This CDR3 is CASSMGVSSRGRWYEQYF. DNA of the CDR3: TGTGCCAGCAGTATGGGGGTCTCGTCTAGGGGGCGCTGGTACGAGCAGTACTTC.

This clone was counted a few times. The chain carries TRBV5-4 and TRBJ1-5; 8 nucleotides agree with TRBD1. Germline trimming cut 4 bases from V and 4 bases from J; bases unmatched to any gene: 4. CDR3 length: 14 residues. CDR1 and CDR2 (germline): SGHNT, YYREEE (reference sequence). DNA of the CDR3: TGTGCCAGCAGCCTGGACAGGGCTAATCAGCCCCAGCATTTT. This encodes CASSLDRANQPQHF.

V and J are TRBV10-3 and TRBJ2-1; D call uncertain. Trimming left V 7 bases short and J 1 base short, with 11 bases between. The CDR3 length is 14 residues. CDR1 ENHRY and CDR2 SYGVKD come from the germline V gene. The CDR3 loop reads CAINGEQSYNEQFF. The DNA of the CDR3 is TGTGCCATCAACGGAGAACAATCCTACAATGAGCAGTTCTTC.

The chain carries TRBV27 and TRBJ1-1; D ambiguous. CDR3 length equals 15 residues. The V gene lost 5 bases and the J gene lost 0 bases, with 13 bases spanning the gap. CDR1 is MNHEY, CDR2 SMNVEV, per germline (reference sequence). The CDR3 reads CASSHHGRMNTEAFF. The CDR3 DNA follows: TGTGCCAGCAGTCACCACGGACGCATGAACACTGAAGCTTTCTTT.

A few counts support this clone. Since a much larger clone is just one base distant, this may be a read error. This sample also contains other DNA sequences that code for the same CDR3. The gene calls are TRBV11-2 and TRBJ2-3; D gene unclear. In germline, CDR1 is SGHAT, CDR2 FQNNGV. This CDR3 region has 12 residues. Trimming cost V 5 bases and J 2 bases, with 5 bases left between them. CDR3 bases: TGTGCCAGCAGCCCTTACACAGATACGCAGTATTTT. It encodes CASSPYTDTQYF.

The chain carries TRBV29-1 and TRBJ2-3, with TRBD2 identical over 10 bases. Germline-derived CDR1 and CDR2 are SQVTM and ANQGSEA. With 6 bases clipped from V and 1 base from J, the junction kept 4 bases outside the gene matches. This CDR3 is 14 amino acids long. The CDR3, as DNA: TGCAGCGTGAGGACTAGCGGAGGCACAGATACGCAGTATTTT. Amino acids: CSVRTSGGTDTQYF.

The V gene is TRBV2, the J gene TRBJ2-5; TRBD2 aligns across 10 bases. J gave up 3 bases and V 7 bases, and 2 bases lay outside the gene matches. This CDR3 is 13 amino acids long. The germline gives CDR1 SNHLY, CDR2 FYNNEI. CDR3 in amino acids: CASKTSGKETQYF. The CDR3 coding sequence is TGTGCCAGCAAAACTAGCGGGAAAGAGACCCAGTACTTC.

The DNA of the CDR3 is TGTGCCAGCAGTTTAGGGGCAGGGGGTAGCACAGATACGCAGTATTTT. Translated: CASSLGAGGSTDTQYF. The chain is built from TRBV27 and TRBJ2-3, with TRBD1 matching over 7 bases. The V gene's germline CDR1 is MNHEY and CDR2 SMNVEV (reference sequence). After removal of 2 bases from V and 0 bases from J, the junction contained 5 bases not matched to a gene. This CDR3 is 16 amino acids long.

The V gene is TRBV2, the J gene TRBJ1-1; D gene unclear. CDR1 is SNHLY, CDR2 FYNNEI, per germline. The CDR3 extends over 11 amino acids. The germline V and J ends were trimmed by 6 bases and 3 bases, with 5 bases remaining between them. This chain's CDR3 is CASSSYTEAFF. The CDR3 coding sequence is TGTGCCAGCAGCTCCTACACTGAAGCTTTCTTT. The full variable domain, rest sourced from reference TRBV2 and TRBJ1-1, is EPEVTQTPSHQVTQMGQEVILRCVPISNHLYFYWYRQILGQKVEFLVSFYNNEISEKSEIFDDQFSVERPDGSNFTLKIRSTKLEDSAMYFCASSSYTEAFFGQGTRLTVV.